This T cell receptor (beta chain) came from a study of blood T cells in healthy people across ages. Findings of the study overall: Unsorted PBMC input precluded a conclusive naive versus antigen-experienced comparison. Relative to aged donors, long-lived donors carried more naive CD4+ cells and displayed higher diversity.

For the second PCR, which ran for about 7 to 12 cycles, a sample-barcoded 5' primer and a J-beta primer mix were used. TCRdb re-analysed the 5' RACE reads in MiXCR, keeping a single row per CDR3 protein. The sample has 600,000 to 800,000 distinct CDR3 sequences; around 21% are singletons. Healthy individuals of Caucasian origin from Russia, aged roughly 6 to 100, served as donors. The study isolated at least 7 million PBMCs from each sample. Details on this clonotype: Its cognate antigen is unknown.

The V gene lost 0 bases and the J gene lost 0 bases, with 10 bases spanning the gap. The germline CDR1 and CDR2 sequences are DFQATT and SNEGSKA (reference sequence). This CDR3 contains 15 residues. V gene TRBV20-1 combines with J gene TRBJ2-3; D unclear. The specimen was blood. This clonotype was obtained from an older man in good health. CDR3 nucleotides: TGCAGTGCTAGAGATATTCTGACTAGCACAGATACGCAGTATTTT. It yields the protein CSARDILTSTDTQYF.